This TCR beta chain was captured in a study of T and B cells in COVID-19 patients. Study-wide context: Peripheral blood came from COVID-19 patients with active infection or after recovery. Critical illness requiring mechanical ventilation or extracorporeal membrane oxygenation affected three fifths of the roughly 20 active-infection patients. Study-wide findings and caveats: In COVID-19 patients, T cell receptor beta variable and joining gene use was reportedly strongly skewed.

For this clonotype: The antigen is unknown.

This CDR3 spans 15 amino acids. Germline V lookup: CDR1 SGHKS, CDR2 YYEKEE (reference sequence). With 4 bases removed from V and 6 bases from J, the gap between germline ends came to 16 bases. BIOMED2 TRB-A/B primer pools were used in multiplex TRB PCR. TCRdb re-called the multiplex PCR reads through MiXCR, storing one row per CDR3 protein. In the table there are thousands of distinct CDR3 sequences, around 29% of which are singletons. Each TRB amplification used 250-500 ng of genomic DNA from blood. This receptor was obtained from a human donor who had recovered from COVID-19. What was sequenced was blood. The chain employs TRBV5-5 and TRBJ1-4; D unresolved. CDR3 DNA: TGTGCCAGCAGCCGCTACAGAAGTCTAGATGAAAAACTGTTTTTT. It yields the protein CASSRYRSLDEKLFF.